Below, 3 T cell receptor beta chains from the same sample are listed, as sequenced in a study of T cell repertoires in cytomegalovirus infection (dated by TCRdb to the late 2010s). Sequencing took place on an Illumina HiSeq 1500. TCRdb reprocessing: public reads trimmed at Q25 with fastp, clones called with MiXCR, in-frame beta chains kept. Each CDR3 protein gets just one entry, which takes the most common genes and DNA from the rows behind it. Here the sample has roughly 860,000 distinct CDR3 sequences; 30% to 35% occur a single time. The ten largest clonotypes hold around 12% of the sample. This sample's treatment or condition label indicates: in vitro stimulation with specific CMV peptide epitopes to enrich CMV-specific T cells. These TCRs are of unknown antigen specificity. The specimen was cultured CD8+ T cells from PBMCs, collected from culture after CMV antigen stimulation. These TCRs come from a human donor in good health (CMV status not recorded). Some clones in this sample may be carry-over from other donors' samples.

The chain uses TRBV27 and TRBJ2-7; 11 bases match TRBD2. The CDR3 runs to 16 residues. Germline V gene data show CDR1 as MNHEY and CDR2 as SMNVEV (reference sequence). J was trimmed by 6 bases and V by 5 bases; bases with no gene match: 12. CDR3 loop: CASSHLSGGAWGEQYF. The CDR3 DNA follows: TGTGCCAGCAGTCACCTTAGCGGGGGGGCCTGGGGCGAGCAGTACTTC.

This clonotype was recorded once. The chain employs TRBV9 and TRBJ1-6, with D unresolved. The germline gives CDR1 SGDLS, CDR2 YYNGEE. V lost 3 bases, J lost 7 bases, and 11 bases lay in between. The length of the CDR3 is 14 residues. CDR3 sequence reads: CASSERKTNSPLHF. The CDR3, as DNA: TGTGCCAGCAGCGAGAGAAAAACCAATTCACCCCTCCACTTT.

The J gene is TRBJ2-1, the V gene TRBV4-1; tentative D call: TRBD1 (6 bases). The CDR3 is made up of 14 amino acids. Looked up from germline, CDR1 is MGHRA and CDR2 is YSYEKL. Trimming pared 1 base from V and 5 bases from J, leaving 9 bases between. CDR3 DNA: TGCGCCAGCAGCCAAGTAGCAGGGGACAATGAGCAGTTCTTC. Its translation is CASSQVAGDNEQFF.